The 5 T cell receptor beta chains presented below share a single source sample, sequenced in a study of OX40 agonist ivuxolimab in advanced cancers. Measured with immunoSEQ multiplex PCR; TCRdb has only the in-frame clones, and not every one. This sample yields 55,000 to 80,000 clones, of which 86% are seen a single time; about 1.1% belongs to the top ten. The starting material was CD4+ or CD8+ T cells sorted from blood, obtained in a trial of the OX40 agonist ivuxolimab. Source of these receptors: an adult with an advanced solid tumor such as melanoma, head and neck, liver or kidney cancer.

The J gene is TRBJ2-1, the V gene TRBV19, with TRBD1 matching 9 bases. From germline, CDR1 is LNHDA and CDR2 SQIVND (reference sequence). The CDR3 loop spans 15 amino acids. Trimming at V came to 5 bases and at J to 8 bases, leaving 10 bases not matched to a gene. The CDR3 sequence: CASSSDRGGRDEQFF. CDR3 bases: TGTGCCAGTAGTTCGGACAGGGGAGGTAGGGATGAGCAGTTCTTC. Based on the CDR3 plus reference TRBV19 and TRBJ2-1, the full variable domain is DGGITQSPKYLFRKEGQNVTLSCEQNLNHDAMYWYRQDPGQGLRLIYYSQIVNDFQKGDIAEGYSVSREKKESFPLTVTSAQKNPTAFYLCASSSDRGGRDEQFFGPGTRLTVL.

The V gene is TRBV28, the J gene TRBJ1-5; 8 bases match TRBD1. The V segment lost 5 bases and the J segment 10 bases; nucleotides outside the gene matches: 16. The V gene's germline CDR1 is MDHEN and CDR2 SYDVKM. The CDR3 length is 16 residues. The CDR3 DNA follows: TGTGCCAGCAGTACTACCGGGACAGGCACCCGAGGACCCCAGCATTTT. It specifies CASSTTGTGTRGPQHF.

The chain is built from TRBV5-1 and TRBJ1-5, with 12 bases aligning to TRBD1. The CDR3 runs to 16 residues. The V segment lost 0 bases and the J segment 7 bases; nucleotides outside the gene matches: 5. Germline V lookup: CDR1 SGHRS, CDR2 YFSETQ. DNA for the CDR3: TGCGCCAGCAGCTTGGGAGGGACAGGGGGCGGACAGCCCCAGCATTTT. Translated, it gives CASSLGGTGGGQPQHF.

The rearrangement uses TRBV30 and TRBJ1-5, with 12 bases that match TRBD1. The ends lost 3 bases at V and 6 bases at J; junction bases unmatched: 3. The CDR3 extends over 14 amino acids. Looked up from germline, CDR1 is GTSNPN and CDR2 is SVGIG (reference sequence). The CDR3 coding sequence is TGTGCCTGGAGGCCGGGACAGGGGGCTCAGCCCCAGCATTTT. Encoded protein: CAWRPGQGAQPQHF.

A remark on this clone: Other DNA sequences within the sample encode an identical CDR3. The rearrangement links TRBV5-1 to TRBJ2-1; D gene uncertain. Germline V lookup: CDR1 SGHRS, CDR2 YFSETQ. V was trimmed by 0 bases and J by 0 bases, leaving 7 bases between them. The CDR3 is 15 amino acids. For the CDR3, the DNA is TGCGCCAGCAGCTTGGGCCAGAGCTCCTACAATGAGCAGTTCTTC. Translated, it gives CASSLGQSSYNEQFF.